This T cell receptor beta chain is from a study of blood T cell repertoires in COVID-19. Across the study: Samples came from the United States, Italy and Spain, spanning acute and convalescent COVID-19.

The CDR3 spans 14 residues. Trimming removed 6 bases at V and 7 bases at J, with 18 bases between. Per the germline V gene, CDR1 is SNHLY and CDR2 is FYNNEI. Using immunoSEQ multiplex PCR, the repertoire was profiled, and TCRdb retains in-frame clones only, with some absent. The sample lists around 180,000 clones, around 72% occurring once. This sequence was found in a woman aged 80 or older with acute or convalescent COVID-19. The sequencing input was peripheral blood. V and J are TRBV2 and TRBJ1-1, with D tentatively TRBD1 (5 bases). The CDR3 region is CASSLQVPGDEAFF. The DNA of the CDR3 is TGTGCCAGCAGCCTACAGGTCCCCGGTGATGAAGCTTTCTTT.